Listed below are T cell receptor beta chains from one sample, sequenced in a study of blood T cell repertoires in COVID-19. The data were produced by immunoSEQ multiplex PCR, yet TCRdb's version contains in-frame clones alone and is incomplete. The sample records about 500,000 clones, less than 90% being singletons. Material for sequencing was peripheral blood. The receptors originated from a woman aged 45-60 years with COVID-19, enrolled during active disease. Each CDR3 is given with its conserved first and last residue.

CASSFNYEQYF	TRBJ2-7	TRBV5-8
CAWSEGRGYGYTF	TRBJ1-2	TRBV30
CASSPRQQSNQPQHF	TRBJ1-5	TRBV7-8
CASSLRPRGTKNIQYF	TRBJ2-4	TRBV5-1
CASTSGTFNQPQHF	TRBJ1-5	TRBV28
CAISLGGEQFF	TRBJ2-1	TRBV10-3
CASSSRSEQYF	TRBJ2-7	TRBV12-3/TRBV12-4
CASSPDLGQPNYGYTF	TRBJ1-2	TRBV9
CASSDRGAGVVDTQYF	TRBJ2-3	TRBV5-1
CATSDGARAKNIQYF	TRBJ2-4	TRBV24-1
CASSYVGTISYEQYF	TRBJ2-7	TRBV6-5
CASSLGREVTIYF	TRBJ1-3	TRBV7-2
CASSNTGTRLSGELFF	TRBJ2-2	TRBV7-8
CASSAGLAGGPDEQFF	TRBJ2-1	TRBV6-2/TRBV6-3
CAWSAPGGPTQYF	TRBJ2-5	TRBV30
CASSYDRADEQFF	TRBJ2-1	TRBV6-5
CASSGYAGGFADTQYF	TRBJ2-3	TRBV11-2
CASSQDKRTRPSSGNTIYF	TRBJ1-3	TRBV4-1
CASSDDRGDYNEQFF	TRBJ2-1	TRBV2
CASSWVKGLVSYNEQFF	TRBJ2-1	TRBV7-8
CASSLDGGGVQETQYF	TRBJ2-5	TRBV11-2
CASKLQGAVDTQYF	TRBJ2-3	TRBV6-5
CASSLGQGGQPQHF	TRBJ1-5	TRBV5-6
CASSPETAPYEQYF	TRBJ2-7	TRBV18
CASSSGDTQYF	TRBJ2-3	TRBV12-3/TRBV12-4
CASISMLGHRPTGELFF	TRBJ2-2	TRBV7-9
CASSPHGRGTDTQYF	TRBJ2-3	TRBV27
CASSSLRWTGRFNQPQHF	TRBJ1-5	TRBV6-2/TRBV6-3
CASIRLGNSPLHF	TRBJ1-6	TRBV6-4
CASSPLRGGGAADTQYF	TRBJ2-3	TRBV3-1/TRBV3-2
CASSPRWNTEAFF	TRBJ1-1	TRBV18